The next 16 T cell receptor beta chains were all read from a single sample in a study of early T cells in non-severe SARS-CoV-2 infection. MiXCR, applied by TCRdb to the 5' RACE reads, yields one record per CDR3 protein. The sample holds over 70,000 distinct CDR3 sequences; 13% to 15% are singletons and the top ten take about 3.7%. This specimen consisted of whole blood, obtained at baseline. Source of these receptors: an adult who was a healthcare worker with PCR-confirmed SARS-CoV-2 infection or an uninfected control (not recorded which).

The count of this clonotype is one. This rearrangement joins TRBV28 to TRBJ2-5; TRBD2 matches 8 bases. Per the germline V gene, CDR1 is MDHEN and CDR2 is SYDVKM. The CDR3 runs to 13 residues. V shed 6 bases, J shed 7 bases, and the junction held 7 bases outside the gene matches. CDR3 protein: CASSRTSHVTQYF. In DNA, the CDR3 is TGTGCCAGCAGCCGGACTAGCCATGTGACCCAGTACTTC.

This clonotype showed up just a few times. The rearrangement uses TRBV20-1 and TRBJ2-7; TRBD1 aligns across 8 bases. The CDR3 loop spans 14 amino acids. CDR1 is DFQATT and CDR2 is SNEGSKA in the germline V gene (reference sequence). V lost 0 bases, J lost 4 bases, and 5 bases stayed unmatched. The CDR3 sequence: CSARDRQGAYEQYF. CDR3 in DNA: TGCAGTGCTAGAGATCGGCAGGGGGCTTACGAGCAGTACTTC.

CDR3 amino acids: CASRRQGNTEAFF. As DNA, the CDR3 is TGTGCCAGCAGGAGACAGGGTAACACTGAAGCTTTCTTT. The chain recombines TRBV6-1 with TRBJ1-1; 7 bases fit TRBD1. The germline CDR1 and CDR2 sequences are MNHNS and SASEGT. This CDR3 has 13 residues. V shed 6 bases, J shed 2 bases, and the junction held 3 bases outside the gene matches.

A few counts support this clonotype. The V call is TRBV5-1, the J call TRBJ2-1; D is unresolved. Germline V lookup: CDR1 SGHRS, CDR2 YFSETQ. The CDR3 extends over 15 amino acids. Trimming removed 0 bases at V and 6 bases at J, with 13 bases between. CDR3 residues: CASSLAGTTPNEQFF. In DNA, the CDR3 is TGCGCCAGCAGCTTGGCTGGAACAACCCCCAATGAGCAGTTCTTC. Drawing the rest from reference TRBV5-1 and TRBJ2-1, the complete variable domain is KAGVTQTPRYLIKTRGQQVTLSCSPISGHRSVSWYQQTPGQGLQFLFEYFSETQRNKGNFPGRFSGRQFSNSRSEMNVSTLELGDSALYLCASSLAGTTPNEQFFGPGTRLTVL.

This chain's CDR3 is CASSLYGDGYYGYTF. For the CDR3, the DNA is TGTGCCAGCAGTTTATATGGGGACGGATACTATGGCTACACCTTC. The chain links TRBV27 to TRBJ1-2, with TRBD1 as a possible D gene (5 bases). CDR1 MNHEY and CDR2 SMNVEV come from the germline V gene (reference sequence). The CDR3 totals 15 residues. Trimming shortened V by 1 base and J by 3 bases, and 12 bases separated the two germline ends.

The gene calls are TRBV24-1 and TRBJ2-3, with 13 bases fitting TRBD2. This CDR3 has 18 residues. J gave up 4 bases and V 1 base, and 7 bases lay outside the gene matches. Germline loops: CDR1 KGHDR, CDR2 SFDVKD. CDR3 sequence reads: CATSDFGLAGEAADTQYF. In nucleotides, the CDR3 is TGTGCCACCAGTGATTTCGGACTAGCGGGAGAGGCGGCAGATACGCAGTATTTT.

This clonotype was observed many times. V usage is TRBV12-3 or TRBV12-4 and J usage is TRBJ2-2; D possibly corresponds to TRBD2 (5 bases). V was cut by 3 bases and J by 8 bases, with 7 bases left in between. This CDR3 comprises 12 residues. In nucleotides, the CDR3 is TGTGCCAGCAGTTTGCGGGTTGGGGAGCTGTTTTTT. Translated: CASSLRVGELFF.

A few counts support this clonotype. The chain employs TRBV5-4 and TRBJ2-1; D gene ambiguous. CDR1 SGHNT and CDR2 YYREEE come from the germline V gene (reference sequence). There are 16 residues in the CDR3. V lost 3 bases and J lost 0, with 13 bases in between. CDR3 protein: CASSSNFRSSYNEQFF. CDR3 in DNA: TGTGCCAGCAGCTCGAATTTCAGGAGCTCCTACAATGAGCAGTTCTTC.

In this sample, this clonotype turned up a few times. The chain recombines TRBV6-5 with TRBJ2-7, with TRBD2 matching 12 bases. In germline, CDR1 is MNHEY, CDR2 SVGAGI. The CDR3 has 14 residues. The V segment lost 5 bases and the J segment 5 bases; nucleotides outside the gene matches: 4. CDR3 in amino acids: CASSQGLAGHEQYF. The CDR3 nucleotides read TGTGCCAGCAGTCAAGGACTAGCGGGGCACGAGCAGTACTTC.

The chain employs TRBV7-3 and TRBJ2-5; no definite D call. V lost 2 bases and J 2 bases, leaving 12 bases between the germline ends. Germline lookup yields CDR1 SGHTA and CDR2 FQGTGA. There are 15 residues in the CDR3. CDR3 sequence: CASSLLGTAQETQYF. The CDR3 DNA is TGTGCCAGCAGCTTACTGGGAACGGCGCAAGAGACCCAGTACTTC. The full variable domain, rest sourced from reference TRBV7-3 and TRBJ2-5, is GAGVSQTPSNKVTEKGKYVELRCDPISGHTALYWYRQSLGQGPEFLIYFQGTGAADDSGLPNDRFFAVRPEGSVSTLKIQRTERGDSAVYLCASSLLGTAQETQYFGPGTRLLVL.

This clonotype came up many times. This chain connects TRBV10-3 to TRBJ1-2; the D gene is possibly TRBD1 (6 bases). There are 17 residues in the CDR3. V was pared by 4 bases and J by 3 bases, with 21 bases between. CDR1 ENHRY and CDR2 SYGVKD come from the germline V gene. CDR3 loop: CAISAPVGGDLDYGYTF. The CDR3 DNA is TGTGCCATCAGTGCGCCCGTAGGGGGGGATTTGGACTATGGCTACACCTTC.

The chain has TRBV20-1 and TRBJ2-7; TRBD1 matches 9 bases. Germline V gene data show CDR1 as DFQATT and CDR2 as SNEGSKA (reference sequence). The J segment lost 0 bases and the V segment lost 2 bases, leaving 5 bases of the junction unmatched. The CDR3 loop spans 15 amino acids. The CDR3 is CSARTDRGSSYEQYF. The CDR3 coding sequence is TGCAGTGCTAGAACGGACAGGGGAAGCTCCTACGAGCAGTACTTC.

The chain joins TRBV28 to TRBJ2-7; perhaps D is TRBD1 or TRBD2 (5 bases each). The CDR3 loop spans 17 amino acids. Per germline, CDR1 MDHEN and CDR2 SYDVKM. Trimming took 5 bases from V and 0 from J, leaving 20 bases between them. The CDR3 here is CASSELRDRPISYEQYF. Written as DNA, the CDR3 is TGTGCCAGCAGTGAACTAAGGGACCGACCAATCTCCTACGAGCAGTACTTC.

The genes are TRBV7-9 and TRBJ2-3; D uncertain. The CDR3 sequence is 13 residues long. CDR1 is SEHNR and CDR2 is FQNEAQ in the germline V gene (reference sequence). The V gene lost 5 bases and the J gene lost 2 bases, with 8 bases spanning the gap. The CDR3: CASSPPPTDTQYF. Written as DNA, the CDR3 is TGTGCCAGCAGCCCCCCGCCCACAGATACGCAGTATTTT.

This clonotype appeared many times. The rearrangement joins TRBV2 to TRBJ2-4, with TRBD1 identical over 10 bases. Germline trimming cut 7 bases from V and 0 bases from J; bases unmatched to any gene: 9. Germline CDR1 is SNHLY and CDR2 is FYNNEI. The CDR3 spans 17 residues. The CDR3 spells CASIAGQGLLAKNIQYF. In DNA, the CDR3 is TGTGCCAGCATTGCGGGACAGGGGTTACTAGCCAAAAACATTCAGTACTTC.

This clonotype occurred a few times. The V gene is TRBV2, the J gene TRBJ1-1, with D maybe TRBD1 (5 bases). The germline V and J ends were trimmed by 1 base and 8 bases, with 8 bases remaining between them. The CDR3 has 12 amino acids. Germline V gene sequence: CDR1 SNHLY, CDR2 FYNNEI. CDR3 DNA sequence: TGTGCCAGCAGTGAAGGGCGGGGGGAAGCTTTCTTT. Translated: CASSEGRGEAFF.